These T cell receptor beta chains were read from a single sample in a study of PD-1 blockade in classical Hodgkin lymphoma. Libraries were prepared by immunoSEQ multiplex PCR; TCRdb keeps only in-frame clonotypes and omits some of them. The data show roughly 41,000 clones, 80% to 90% seen once. The source material was peripheral blood mononuclear cells (PBMCs), sampled before the second cycle of nivolumab. The receptors shown here come from a human donor with classical Hodgkin lymphoma. The CDR3 runs from the conserved cysteine through the conserved F or W. The order of the fields is D gene, V gene, J gene, clone size, CDR3 DNA, CDR3 protein. The D gene is left open where the match is weak. Not every row has a clone size; where given, it reads once, few, many or a size class.

-,TRBV7-6,TRBJ2-7,-,TGTGCCAGCAGCATAGGGGGTGGGTCCTCCTACGAGCAGTACTTC,CASSIGGGSSYEQYF
-,TRBV5-4,TRBJ2-3,-,TGTGCCAGCAGCTTGGGGACCACTAAGAATACGCAGTATTTT,CASSLGTTKNTQYF
TRBD2,TRBV6-4,TRBJ2-1,-,TGTGCCAGCAGTGACGGCGGGAGTGGCTACAATGAGCAGTTCTTC,CASSDGGSGYNEQFF
TRBD2,TRBV4-1,TRBJ2-3,-,TGCGCCAGCAGCCTTGGGGGACTAGCGGACACAGATACGCAGTATTTT,CASSLGGLADTDTQYF
-,TRBV9,TRBJ2-2,-,TGTGCCAGCAGCGTAGGAGGGCTGAACACCGGGGAGCTGTTTTTT,CASSVGGLNTGELFF
-,TRBV10-3,TRBJ1-4,-,TGTGCCATCAGTGAGTCGATGGAGGGGGAAAGGAAACTGTTTTTT,CAISESMEGERKLFF
TRBD2,TRBV6-6,TRBJ2-4,-,TGTGCCAGCAGTTACGGTACTAGCGAGGATCACTTC,CASSYGTSEDHF
TRBD1,TRBV12-5,TRBJ2-7,-,TGTGCTAGTGACAGGGGGGCTAACGAGCAGTACTTC,CASDRGANEQYF
TRBD2,TRBV5-1,TRBJ2-1,-,TGCGCCAGCAGCTTGGTAGTAGCGGGAGCGGGTGAGCAGTTCTTC,CASSLVVAGAGEQFF
-,TRBV28,TRBJ2-6,-,TGTGCCAGCGGAATCCGACGCTCTGGGGCCAACGTCCTGACTTTC,CASGIRRSGANVLTF
-,TRBV28,TRBJ2-7,-,TGTGCCAGCAGTTTAGCGGACTTATACCCCTACGAGCAGTACTTC,CASSLADLYPYEQYF
-,TRBV28,TRBJ1-2,-,TGTGCCAGCAGTATTGGGTATGGCTACACCTTC,CASSIGYGYTF
-,TRBV11-1,TRBJ2-3,-,TGTGCCAGCAGCAACCGAGACCCGGCTCCCACAGATACGCAGTATTTT,CASSNRDPAPTDTQYF
TRBD2,TRBV9,TRBJ2-7,-,TGTGCCAGCAGCTTTGGGAGCGGGAGGACCGATATTCCTTTTTACGAGCAGTACTTC,CASSFGSGRTDIPFYEQYF
-,TRBV25-1,TRBJ2-6,once,TGTGCCAGCAGTGAATATAGAGGGACTGGGGCCAACGTCCTGACTTTC,CASSEYRGTGANVLTF
-,TRBV11-3,TRBJ2-3,once,TGTGCCACCGGGTCCAGGGATACGCAGTATTTT,CATGSRDTQYF
-,TRBV27,TRBJ1-3,-,TGTGCCAGCAGTAACAGGGCTGGCTCTGGAAACACCATATATTTT,CASSNRAGSGNTIYF
TRBD1,TRBV27,TRBJ2-7,-,TGTGCCAGCAGTCCTACCGACCCGTATCGGACAGGGAGAAATAACCCCTACGAGCAGTACTTC,CASSPTDPYRTGRNNPYEQYF
-,TRBV6-1,TRBJ1-1,-,TGTGCCAGCAGTGAACAGGCGAACACTGAAGCTTTCTTT,CASSEQANTEAFF
-,TRBV7-9,TRBJ1-4,-,TGTGCCAGCAGCTTTAAGGGGTGGTTCAATGAAAAACTGTTTTTT,CASSFKGWFNEKLFF
-,TRBV27,TRBJ1-5,-,TGTGCCAGCAGTCGCGGGACGGCCTATCAGCCCCAGCATTTT,CASSRGTAYQPQHF
-,TRBV6-5,TRBJ2-5,-,TGTGCCAGCAGTTACTCGAGGGAGGAGACCCAGTACTTC,CASSYSREETQYF
-,TRBV7-2,TRBJ1-2,-,TGTGCCAGCAGCACCTCGGGAGGGTGGGGCTACACCTTC,CASSTSGGWGYTF
TRBD2,TRBV19,TRBJ2-1,-,TGTGCCAGTAGTCGACTAGCGGGGAACCTACTTAGCTCCTACAATGAGCAGTTCTTC,CASSRLAGNLLSSYNEQFF
-,TRBV27,TRBJ1-2,-,TGTGCCAGCAGTTTCTCCCACCTCACAGGCATCTATGGCTACACCTTC,CASSFSHLTGIYGYTF